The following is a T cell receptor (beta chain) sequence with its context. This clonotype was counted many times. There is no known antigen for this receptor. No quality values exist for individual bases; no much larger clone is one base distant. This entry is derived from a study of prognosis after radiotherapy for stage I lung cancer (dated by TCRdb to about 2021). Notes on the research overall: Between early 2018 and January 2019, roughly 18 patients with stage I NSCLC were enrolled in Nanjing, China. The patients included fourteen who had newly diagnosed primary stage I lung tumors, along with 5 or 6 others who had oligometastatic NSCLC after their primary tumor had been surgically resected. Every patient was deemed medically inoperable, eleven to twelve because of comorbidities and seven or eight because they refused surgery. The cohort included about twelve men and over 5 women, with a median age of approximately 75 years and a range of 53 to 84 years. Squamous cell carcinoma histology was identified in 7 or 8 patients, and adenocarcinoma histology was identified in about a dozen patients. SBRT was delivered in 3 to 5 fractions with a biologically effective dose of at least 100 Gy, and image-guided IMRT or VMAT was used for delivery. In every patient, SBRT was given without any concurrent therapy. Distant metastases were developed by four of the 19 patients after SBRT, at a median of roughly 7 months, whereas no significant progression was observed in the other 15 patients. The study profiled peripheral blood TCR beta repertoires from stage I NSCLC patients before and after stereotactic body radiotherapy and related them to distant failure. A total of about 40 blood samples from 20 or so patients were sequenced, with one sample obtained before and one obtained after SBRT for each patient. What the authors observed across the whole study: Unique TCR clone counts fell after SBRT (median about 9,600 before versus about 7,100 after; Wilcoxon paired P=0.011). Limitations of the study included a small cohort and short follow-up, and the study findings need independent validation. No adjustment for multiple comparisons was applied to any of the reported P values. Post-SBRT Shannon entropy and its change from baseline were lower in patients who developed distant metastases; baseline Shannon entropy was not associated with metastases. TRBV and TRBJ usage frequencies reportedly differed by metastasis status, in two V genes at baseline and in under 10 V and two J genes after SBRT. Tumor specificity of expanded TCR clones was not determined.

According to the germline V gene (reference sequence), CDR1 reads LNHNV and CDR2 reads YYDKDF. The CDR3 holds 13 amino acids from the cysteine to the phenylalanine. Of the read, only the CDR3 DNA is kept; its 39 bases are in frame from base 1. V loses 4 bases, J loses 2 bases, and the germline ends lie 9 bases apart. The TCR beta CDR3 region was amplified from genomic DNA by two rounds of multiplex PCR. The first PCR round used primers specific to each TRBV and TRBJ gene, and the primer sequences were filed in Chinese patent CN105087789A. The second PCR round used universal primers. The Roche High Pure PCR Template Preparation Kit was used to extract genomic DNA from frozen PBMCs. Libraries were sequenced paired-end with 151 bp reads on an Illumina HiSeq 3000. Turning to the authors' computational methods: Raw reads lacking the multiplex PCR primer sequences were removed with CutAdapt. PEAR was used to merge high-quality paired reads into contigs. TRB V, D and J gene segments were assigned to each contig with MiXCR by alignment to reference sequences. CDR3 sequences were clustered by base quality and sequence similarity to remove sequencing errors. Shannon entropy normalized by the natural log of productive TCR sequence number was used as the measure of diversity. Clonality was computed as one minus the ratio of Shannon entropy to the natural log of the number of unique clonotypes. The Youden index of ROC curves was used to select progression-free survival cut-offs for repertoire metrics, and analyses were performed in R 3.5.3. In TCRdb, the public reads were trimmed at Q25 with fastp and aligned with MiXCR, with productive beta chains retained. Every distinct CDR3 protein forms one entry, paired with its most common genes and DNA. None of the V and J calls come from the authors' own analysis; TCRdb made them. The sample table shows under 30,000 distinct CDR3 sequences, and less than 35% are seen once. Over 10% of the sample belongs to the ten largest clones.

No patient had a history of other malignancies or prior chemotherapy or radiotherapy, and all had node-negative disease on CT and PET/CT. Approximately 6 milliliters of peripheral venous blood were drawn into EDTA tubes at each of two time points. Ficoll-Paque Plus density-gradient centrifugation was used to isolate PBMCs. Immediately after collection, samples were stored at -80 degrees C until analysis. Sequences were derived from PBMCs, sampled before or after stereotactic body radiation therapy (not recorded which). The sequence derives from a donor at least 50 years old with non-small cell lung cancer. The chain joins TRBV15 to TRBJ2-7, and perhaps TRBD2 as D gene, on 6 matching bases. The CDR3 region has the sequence CATSKGLPYEQYF. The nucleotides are TGTGCCACCAGCAAGGGACTCCCCTACGAGCAGTACTTC.